The clone carrying this TCR beta chain was picked up many times. These data come from a study of spatial heterogeneity in lung cancer. One entry per CDR3 protein, called by TCRdb with MiXCR from the 5' RACE reads. The repertoire holds around 6,600 distinct CDR3 sequences, with roughly 5% as singletons. Specified time point: sample taken at primary tumor resection. Frozen PBMC, nontumor lung or tumor provided whole RNA, which was sequenced unsorted. The cohort: 65 to 80 early-stage, untreated non-small cell lung cancer patients. Germline CDR1 SGHDT, CDR2 YYEEEE. This CDR3 is built from 19 residues. The J segment lost 2 bases and the V segment lost 1 base, leaving 18 bases of the junction unmatched.

The chain couples TRBV5-6 to TRBJ2-7; 7 bases align to TRBD2. The TCR sequence derives from a female donor with early-stage non-small cell lung cancer. Material: normal lung tissue next to the tumor, obtained at surgery. The CDR3 spells CASSLTSGLWVAGAYEQYF. CDR3 DNA sequence: TGTGCCAGCAGCTTGACGTCGGGACTCTGGGTAGCGGGCGCCTACGAGCAGTACTTC.